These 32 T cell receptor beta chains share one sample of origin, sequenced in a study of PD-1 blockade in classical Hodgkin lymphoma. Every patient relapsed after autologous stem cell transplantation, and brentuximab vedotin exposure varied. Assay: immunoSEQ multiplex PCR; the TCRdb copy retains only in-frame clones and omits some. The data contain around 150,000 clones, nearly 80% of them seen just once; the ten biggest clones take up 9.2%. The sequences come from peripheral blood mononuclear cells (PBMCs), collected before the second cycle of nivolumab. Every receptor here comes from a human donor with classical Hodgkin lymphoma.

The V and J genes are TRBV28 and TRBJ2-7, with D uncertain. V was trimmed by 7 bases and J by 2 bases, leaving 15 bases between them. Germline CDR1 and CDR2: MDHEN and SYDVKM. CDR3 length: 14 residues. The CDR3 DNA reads TGTGCCAGCACCGGACGACAAGGGCCCTACGAGCAGTACTTC. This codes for CASTGRQGPYEQYF.

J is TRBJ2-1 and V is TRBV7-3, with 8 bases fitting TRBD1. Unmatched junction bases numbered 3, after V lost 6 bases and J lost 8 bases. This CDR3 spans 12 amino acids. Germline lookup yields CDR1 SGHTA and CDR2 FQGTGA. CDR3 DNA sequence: TGTGCCAGCAGTCAACAGGGGGATGAGCAGTTCTTC. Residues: CASSQQGDEQFF.

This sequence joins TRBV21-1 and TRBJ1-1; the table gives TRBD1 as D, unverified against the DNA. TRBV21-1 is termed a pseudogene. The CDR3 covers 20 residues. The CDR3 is CASSKGGTGANLRVNTEAFF. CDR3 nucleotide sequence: TGTGCCAGCAGCAAAGGCGGGACAGGGGCCAACCTTCGGGTGAACACTGAAGCTTTCTTT.

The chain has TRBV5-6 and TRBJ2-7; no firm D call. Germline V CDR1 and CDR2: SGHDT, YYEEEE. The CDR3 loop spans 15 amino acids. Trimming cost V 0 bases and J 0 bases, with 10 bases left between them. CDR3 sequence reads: CASSLAYDRSYEQYF. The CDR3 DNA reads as TGTGCCAGCAGCTTGGCATACGACCGCTCCTACGAGCAGTACTTC.

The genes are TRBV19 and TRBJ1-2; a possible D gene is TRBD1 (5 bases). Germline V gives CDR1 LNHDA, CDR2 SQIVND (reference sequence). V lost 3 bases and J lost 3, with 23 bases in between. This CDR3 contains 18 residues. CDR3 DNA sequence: TGTGCCAGTAGTATGCGTCCCGCCCGCAGGGCAGCCTACTATGGCTACACCTTC. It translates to CASSMRPARRAAYYGYTF.

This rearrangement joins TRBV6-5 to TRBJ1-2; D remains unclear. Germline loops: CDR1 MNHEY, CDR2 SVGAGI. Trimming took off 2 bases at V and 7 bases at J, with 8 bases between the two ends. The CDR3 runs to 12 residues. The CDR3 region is CASSYPTGGYTF. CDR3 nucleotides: TGTGCCAGCAGTTACCCTACGGGTGGCTACACCTTC.

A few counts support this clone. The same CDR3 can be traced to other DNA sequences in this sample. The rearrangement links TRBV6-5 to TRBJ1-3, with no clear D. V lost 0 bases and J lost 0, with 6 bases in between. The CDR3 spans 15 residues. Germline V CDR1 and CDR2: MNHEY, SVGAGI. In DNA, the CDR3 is TGTGCCAGCAGTTACTCGAGTAGCTCTGGAAACACCATATATTTT. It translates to CASSYSSSSGNTIYF.

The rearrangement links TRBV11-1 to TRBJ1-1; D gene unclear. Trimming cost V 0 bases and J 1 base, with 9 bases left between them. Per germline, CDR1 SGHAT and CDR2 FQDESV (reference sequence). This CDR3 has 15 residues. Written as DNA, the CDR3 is TGTGCCAGCAGCTTAGCGTGGCACCCGAACACTGAAGCTTTCTTT. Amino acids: CASSLAWHPNTEAFF.

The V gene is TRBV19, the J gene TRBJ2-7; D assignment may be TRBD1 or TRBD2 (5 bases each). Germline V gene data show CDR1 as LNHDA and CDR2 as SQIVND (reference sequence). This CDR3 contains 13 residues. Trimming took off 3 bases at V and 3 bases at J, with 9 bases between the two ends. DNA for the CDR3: TGTGCCAGTAGTATTGGGACGGACTACGAGCAGTACTTC. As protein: CASSIGTDYEQYF.

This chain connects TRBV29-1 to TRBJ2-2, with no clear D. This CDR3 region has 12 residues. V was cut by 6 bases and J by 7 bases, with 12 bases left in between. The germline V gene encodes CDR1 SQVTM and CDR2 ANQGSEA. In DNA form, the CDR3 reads TGCAGCGTCGTACAGACTTTCGGGGAGCTGTTTTTT. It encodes CSVVQTFGELFF.

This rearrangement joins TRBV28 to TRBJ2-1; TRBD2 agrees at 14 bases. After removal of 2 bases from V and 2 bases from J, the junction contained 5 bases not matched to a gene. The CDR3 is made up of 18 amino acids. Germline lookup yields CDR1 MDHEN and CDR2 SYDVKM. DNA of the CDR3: TGTGCCAGCAGTTTAACAGGACTAGCGGGAGGAGCCTACAATGAGCAGTTCTTC. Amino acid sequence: CASSLTGLAGGAYNEQFF.

The CDR3 protein is CASRNEETQYF. The CDR3 DNA reads TGTGCCAGCAGAAACGAAGAGACCCAGTACTTC. The rearrangement links TRBV6-1 to TRBJ2-5; D uncertain. Per germline, CDR1 MNHNS and CDR2 SASEGT. Trimming pared 6 bases from V and 3 bases from J, leaving 5 bases between. There are 11 residues in the CDR3.

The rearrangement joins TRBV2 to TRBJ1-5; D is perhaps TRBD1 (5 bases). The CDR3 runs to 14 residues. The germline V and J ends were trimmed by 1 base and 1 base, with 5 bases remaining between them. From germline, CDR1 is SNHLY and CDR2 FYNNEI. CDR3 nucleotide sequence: TGTGCCAGCAGTGAAGGGGGGAGCAATCAGCCCCAGCATTTT. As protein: CASSEGGSNQPQHF.

Written as DNA, the CDR3 is TGTGCCAGCAGCTTAGTGGGACAGGGCCCTAATTCACCCCTCCACTTT. It translates to CASSLVGQGPNSPLHF. The chain is built from TRBV7-3 and TRBJ1-6, with TRBD1 matching 9 bases. This CDR3 comprises 16 residues. The V gene's germline CDR1 is SGHTA and CDR2 FQGTGA. The junction had 5 bases not matched to a gene; V was cut back by 2 bases and J by 6 bases.

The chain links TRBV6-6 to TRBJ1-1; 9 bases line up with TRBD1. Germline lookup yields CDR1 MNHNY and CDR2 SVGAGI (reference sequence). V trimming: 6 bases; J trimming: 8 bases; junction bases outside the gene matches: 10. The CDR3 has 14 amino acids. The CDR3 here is CASSPSRDRAEAFF. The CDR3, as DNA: TGTGCCAGCAGCCCTTCCCGGGACAGGGCAGAAGCTTTCTTT.

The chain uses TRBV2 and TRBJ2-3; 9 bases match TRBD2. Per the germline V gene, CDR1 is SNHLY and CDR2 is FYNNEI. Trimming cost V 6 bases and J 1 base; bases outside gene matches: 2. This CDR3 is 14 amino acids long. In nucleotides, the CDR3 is TGTGCCAGCAGGGAGCGGGGGGGCACAGATACGCAGTATTTT. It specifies CASRERGGTDTQYF. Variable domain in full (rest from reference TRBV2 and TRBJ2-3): EPEVTQTPSHQVTQMGQEVILRCVPISNHLYFYWYRQILGQKVEFLVSFYNNEISEKSEIFDDQFSVERPDGSNFTLKIRSTKLEDSAMYFCASRERGGTDTQYFGPGTRLTVL.

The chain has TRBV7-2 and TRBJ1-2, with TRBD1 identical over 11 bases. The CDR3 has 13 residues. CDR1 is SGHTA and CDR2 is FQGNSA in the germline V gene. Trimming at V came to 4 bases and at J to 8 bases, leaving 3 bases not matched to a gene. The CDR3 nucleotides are TGTGCCAGCAGCTCGGGACAGGGGGTAGGCTACACCTTC. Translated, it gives CASSSGQGVGYTF.

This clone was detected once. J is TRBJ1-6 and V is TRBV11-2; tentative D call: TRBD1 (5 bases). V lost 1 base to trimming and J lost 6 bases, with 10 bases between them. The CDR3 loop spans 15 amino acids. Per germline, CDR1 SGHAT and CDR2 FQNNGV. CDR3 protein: CASSLGGGPNSPLHF. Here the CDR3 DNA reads TGTGCCAGCAGCTTAGGGGGGGGACCTAATTCACCCCTCCACTTT. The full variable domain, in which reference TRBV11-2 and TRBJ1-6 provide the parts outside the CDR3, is EAGVAQSPRYKIIEKRQSVAFWCNPISGHATLYWYQQILGQGPKLLIQFQNNGVVDDSQLPKDRFSAERLKGVDSTLKIQPAKLEDSAVYLCASSLGGGPNSPLHFGNGTRLTVT.

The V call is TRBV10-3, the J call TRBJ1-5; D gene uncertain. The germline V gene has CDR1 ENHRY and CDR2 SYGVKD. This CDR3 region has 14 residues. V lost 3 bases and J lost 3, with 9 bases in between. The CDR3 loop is CAISEGRNNQPQHF. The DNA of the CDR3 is TGTGCCATCAGTGAAGGACGCAACAATCAGCCCCAGCATTTT.

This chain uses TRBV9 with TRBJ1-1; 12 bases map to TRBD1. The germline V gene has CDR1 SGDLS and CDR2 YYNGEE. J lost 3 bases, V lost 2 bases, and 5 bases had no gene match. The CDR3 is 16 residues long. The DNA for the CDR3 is TGTGCCAGCAGCGTGGGACAGGGGGCCGGGGACACTGAAGCTTTCTTT. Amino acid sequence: CASSVGQGAGDTEAFF.

The CDR3 here is CASSQAGGGGWGNQPQHF. CDR3 nucleotides: TGTGCCAGTAGCCAGGCAGGGGGCGGCGGTTGGGGCAATCAGCCCCAGCATTTT. V is TRBV19 and J is TRBJ1-5; 8 bases fit TRBD1. The CDR3 extends over 18 amino acids. V was pared by 6 bases and J by 2 bases, with 15 bases of the junction left unmatched. CDR1 is LNHDA and CDR2 is SQIVND in the germline V gene (reference sequence).

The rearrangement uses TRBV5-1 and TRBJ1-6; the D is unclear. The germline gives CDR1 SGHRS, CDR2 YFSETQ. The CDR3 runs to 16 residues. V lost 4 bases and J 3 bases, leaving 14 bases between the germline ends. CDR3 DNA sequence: TGCGCCAGCAGCGCTGGAGGAAGAGACTATAATTCACCCCTCCACTTT. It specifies CASSAGGRDYNSPLHF.

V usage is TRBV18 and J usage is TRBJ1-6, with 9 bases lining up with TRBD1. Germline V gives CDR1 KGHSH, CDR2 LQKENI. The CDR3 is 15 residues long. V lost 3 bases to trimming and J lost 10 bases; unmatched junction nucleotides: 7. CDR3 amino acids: CASSPPGQGDSPLHF. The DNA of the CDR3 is TGTGCCAGCTCACCTCCGGGACAGGGAGACTCACCCCTCCACTTT.

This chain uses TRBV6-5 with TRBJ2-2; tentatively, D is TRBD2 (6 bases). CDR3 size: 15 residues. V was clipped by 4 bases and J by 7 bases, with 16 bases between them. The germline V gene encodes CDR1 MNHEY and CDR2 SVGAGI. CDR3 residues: CASSSRGQGGGELFF. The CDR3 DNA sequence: TGTGCCAGCAGTTCGCGGGGTCAGGGCGGCGGGGAGCTGTTTTTT.

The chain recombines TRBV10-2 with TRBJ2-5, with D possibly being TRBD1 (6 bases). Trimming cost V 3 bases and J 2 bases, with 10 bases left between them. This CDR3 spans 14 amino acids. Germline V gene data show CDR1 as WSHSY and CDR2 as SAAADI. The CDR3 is CASSEGTLQETQYF. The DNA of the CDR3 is TGCGCCAGCAGTGAAGGGACACTGCAAGAGACCCAGTACTTC.

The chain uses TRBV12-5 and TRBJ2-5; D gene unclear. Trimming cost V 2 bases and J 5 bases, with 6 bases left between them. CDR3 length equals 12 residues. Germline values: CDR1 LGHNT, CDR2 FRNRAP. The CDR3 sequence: CASGLTEETQYF. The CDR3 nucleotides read TGTGCTAGTGGTTTGACCGAGGAGACCCAGTACTTC.

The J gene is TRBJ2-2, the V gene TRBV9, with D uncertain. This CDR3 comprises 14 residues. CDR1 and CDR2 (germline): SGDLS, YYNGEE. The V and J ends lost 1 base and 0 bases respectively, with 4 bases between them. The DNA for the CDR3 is TGTGCCAGCAGCGTATTTACGAACACCGGGGAGCTGTTTTTT. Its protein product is CASSVFTNTGELFF.

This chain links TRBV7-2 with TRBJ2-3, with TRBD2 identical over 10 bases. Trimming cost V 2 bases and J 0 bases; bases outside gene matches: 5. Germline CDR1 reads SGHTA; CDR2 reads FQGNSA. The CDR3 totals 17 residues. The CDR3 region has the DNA TGTGCCAGCAGCTTATGGGGACTAGCGCCTAGCACAGATACGCAGTATTTT. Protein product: CASSLWGLAPSTDTQYF.

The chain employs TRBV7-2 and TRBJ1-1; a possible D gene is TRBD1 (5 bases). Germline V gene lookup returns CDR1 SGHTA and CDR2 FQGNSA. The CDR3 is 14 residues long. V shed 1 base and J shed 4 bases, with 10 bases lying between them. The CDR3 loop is CASSLVGGGTEAFF. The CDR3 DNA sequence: TGTGCCAGCAGCTTAGTAGGTGGGGGCACTGAAGCTTTCTTT.

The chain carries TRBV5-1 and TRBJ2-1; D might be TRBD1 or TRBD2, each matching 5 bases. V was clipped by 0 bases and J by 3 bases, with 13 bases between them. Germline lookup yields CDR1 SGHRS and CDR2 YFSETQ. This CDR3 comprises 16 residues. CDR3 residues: CASSLEAQAGYNEQFF. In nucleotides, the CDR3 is TGCGCCAGCAGCTTGGAAGCACAGGCGGGCTACAATGAGCAGTTCTTC.

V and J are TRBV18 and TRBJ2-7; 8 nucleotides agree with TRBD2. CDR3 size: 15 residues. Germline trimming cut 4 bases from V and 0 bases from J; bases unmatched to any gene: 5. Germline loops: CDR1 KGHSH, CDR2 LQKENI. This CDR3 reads CASSLSAGASYEQYF. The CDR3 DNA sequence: TGTGCCAGCTCACTTTCAGCGGGAGCCTCCTACGAGCAGTACTTC.

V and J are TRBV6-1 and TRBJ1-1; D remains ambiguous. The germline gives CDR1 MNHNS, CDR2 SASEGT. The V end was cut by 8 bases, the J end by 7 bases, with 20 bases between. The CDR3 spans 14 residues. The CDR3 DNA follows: TGTGCCAGCGTCCCCTCATTGTGGCGTGATGAAGCTTTCTTT. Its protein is CASVPSLWRDEAFF.